The 12 T cell receptor beta chains given below trace back to one sample, sequenced in a study of T cell repertoires in cytomegalovirus infection. One entry per CDR3 protein results from TCRdb running MiXCR on the reads. The sample has hundreds of thousands of distinct CDR3 sequences, approximately 40% seen once. These receptors have no identified antigens. The sample here was cultured PBMCs, taken from culture after CMV antigen stimulation. The source of these receptors is a human donor in good health (CMV status not recorded). Some clones in this sample may be carry-over from other donors' samples.

The chain combines TRBV7-2 with TRBJ1-1; 9 nucleotides agree with TRBD1. The CDR3 has 16 amino acids. The germline V gene encodes CDR1 SGHTA and CDR2 FQGNSA. V dropped 2 bases and J dropped 4; count of bases not matched to a gene: 8. The CDR3 region is CASSLSRQGEGTEAFF. In DNA form, the CDR3 reads TGTGCCAGCAGCTTATCCCGACAGGGGGAGGGCACTGAAGCTTTCTTT.

The V gene is TRBV12-3 or TRBV12-4, the J gene TRBJ1-1, with no clear D. The CDR3 has 13 residues. V was cut by 1 base and J by 6 bases, with 9 bases left in between. CDR3 DNA: TGTGCCAGCAGTTTAGAAGAGAGGGCTGAAGCTTTCTTT. Its protein product is CASSLEERAEAFF.

This clonotype has a count of ten or more. The gene calls are TRBV7-2 and TRBJ2-2; 8 nucleotides align to TRBD2. J lost 3 bases, V lost 2 bases, and 11 bases had no gene match. Looked up from germline, CDR1 is SGHTA and CDR2 is FQGNSA. There are 18 residues in the CDR3. CDR3 protein: CASSLNPAGVLYTGELFF. The CDR3 nucleotides read TGTGCCAGCAGCTTAAACCCAGCGGGGGTGCTATACACCGGGGAGCTGTTTTTT.

The chain has TRBV6-6 and TRBJ2-6; D call uncertain. Germline CDR1 reads MNHNY; CDR2 reads SVGAGI (reference sequence). The CDR3 is 15 residues long. With 0 bases removed from V and 0 bases from J, the gap between germline ends came to 3 bases. The CDR3 spells CASSYSLSGANVLTF. As DNA, the CDR3 is TGTGCCAGCAGTTACTCGCTCTCTGGGGCCAACGTCCTGACTTTC.

The V gene is TRBV6-8, the J gene TRBJ1-1; D is unclear. This CDR3 is 11 amino acids long. Trimming removed 7 bases from V and 1 base from J, with 4 bases in between. Germline V gene lookup returns CDR1 MNHGY and CDR2 SAAAGT. The CDR3 loop is CASKANTEAFF. The CDR3 region has the DNA TGTGCCAGCAAGGCGAACACTGAAGCTTTCTTT.

A few counts support this clonotype. The CDR3 loop reads CASRSGGWVGNEQYF. DNA of the CDR3: TGTGCCAGCAGGTCTGGGGGGTGGGTGGGTAACGAGCAGTACTTC. The J gene is TRBJ2-7, the V gene TRBV6-5; D is possibly TRBD2 (6 bases). Deletions cut 6 bases from V and 5 bases from J, with 20 bases between. The CDR3 consists of 15 residues. Germline CDR1 MNHEY, CDR2 SVGAGI.

This chain links TRBV7-2 with TRBJ2-7; no reliable D call. V dropped 5 bases and J dropped 3 bases, with 14 bases sitting between them. Germline V gene data show CDR1 as SGHTA and CDR2 as FQGNSA. CDR3 length equals 14 residues. The CDR3 region has the DNA TGTGCCAGCAGCACCCGGCTGAGTCACTACGAGCAGTACTTC. Its translation: CASSTRLSHYEQYF.

The chain uses TRBV6-4 and TRBJ1-2, with TRBD1 matching 10 bases. J was trimmed by 2 bases and V by 8 bases; bases with no gene match: 8. Germline V gene lookup returns CDR1 MRHNA and CDR2 SNTAGT. The CDR3 totals 15 residues. The CDR3 DNA follows: TGTGCCAGCCAGACCCCGGGACAGGGGAACTATGGCTACACCTTC. It encodes CASQTPGQGNYGYTF.

This chain connects TRBV5-1 to TRBJ2-2; D is possibly TRBD1 (6 bases). The CDR3 has 16 amino acids. Germline assignment: CDR1 SGHRS and CDR2 YFSETQ. The V end was cut by 4 bases, the J end by 1 base, with 14 bases between. CDR3 amino acids: CASSRPGTLNTGELFF. The CDR3 DNA is TGCGCCAGCAGCCGGCCCGGGACACTGAACACCGGGGAGCTGTTTTTT.

This clonotype was found a few times. V is TRBV7-8 and J is TRBJ2-5, with D perhaps TRBD2 (5 bases). This CDR3 region has 13 residues. V was clipped by 5 bases and J by 5 bases, with 12 bases between them. From germline, CDR1 is SGHVS and CDR2 FQNEAQ. CDR3 in amino acids: CASSPLQRETQYF. CDR3 sequence (DNA): TGTGCCAGCAGCCCCTTGCAGCGGGAGACCCAGTACTTC.

The chain combines TRBV2 with TRBJ1-1; D is unresolved. V lost 6 bases to trimming and J lost 4 bases, with 15 bases between them. Germline V CDR1 and CDR2: SNHLY, FYNNEI. The length of the CDR3 is 14 residues. CDR3 in DNA: TGTGCCAGCAGAGTATTCCTAGGGTCCACTGAAGCTTTCTTT. This codes for CASRVFLGSTEAFF.

This clonotype was seen a handful of times. This chain connects TRBV12-3 or TRBV12-4 to TRBJ2-5; 7 nucleotides agree with TRBD2. The V gene end was trimmed by 5 bases and the J gene end by 1 base; junction bases not matched to a gene: 7. The CDR3 consists of 15 residues. The CDR3 protein is CASSRGEGGQETQYF. DNA of the CDR3: TGTGCCAGCAGTCGGGGGGAAGGAGGCCAAGAGACCCAGTACTTC.